Listed below are T cell receptor beta chains from one sample, sequenced in a study of identical twins. TCRdb itself ran the 5' RACE reads through MiXCR, one entry per CDR3 protein. The repertoire consists of 450,000 or so distinct CDR3 sequences, with roughly 26% occurring once and the leading ten covering 2.9%. These data also featured in a second study, about T cells expressing NK-cell markers.

The source material was CD4+ T cells sorted from blood. The receptors were gathered from a woman younger than 35 in good health. Both conserved end residues are part of each CDR3. The order of the fields is V gene, clone size, D gene, J gene, CDR3 DNA, CDR3 protein. D genes are given only for firm matches. Clone sizes are given selectively: once, few, many, or a class where the clone is expanded.

>TRBV12-3/TRBV12-4|many|TRBD1|TRBJ1-4
TGTGCCAGCAGTTCCCTGTCGACAGGGGGCAGGGGGTTGACTAATGAAAAACTGTTTTTT
CASSSLSTGGRGLTNEKLFF
>TRBV6-5|-|-|TRBJ2-3
TGTGCCAGCAGTTCCGCTAGCACCTCCACAGATACGCAGTATTTT
CASSSASTSTDTQYF
>TRBV5-1|-|-|TRBJ2-1
TGCGCCAGCAGCTTGGACAGTAATAACAATGAGCAGTTCTTC
CASSLDSNNNEQFF
>TRBV5-1|few|-|TRBJ2-7
TGCGCCAGCAGCTTCAGGGCGAACGAGCAGTACTTC
CASSFRANEQYF
>TRBV10-3|many|-|TRBJ1-1
TGTGCCATCAGTGACTATAAGAACACTGAAGCTTTCTTT
CAISDYKNTEAFF
>TRBV20-1|few|-|TRBJ2-7
TGCAGTGCTAAAGACAGTAGCCACGAGCAGTACTTC
CSAKDSSHEQYF
>TRBV7-9|few|-|TRBJ2-7
TGTGCCAGCAGCCCCCGGGACAAAGCCTACGAGCAGTACTTC
CASSPRDKAYEQYF
>TRBV20-1|few|TRBD1|TRBJ1-4
TGCAGTGCCATCGGGACAGGGGCTGAAAAACTGTTTTTT
CSAIGTGAEKLFF
>TRBV9|-|-|TRBJ2-3
TGTGCCAGCAGCCCATCACTTCTCTCTAGCACAGATACGCAGTATTTT
CASSPSLLSSTDTQYF
>TRBV10-2|-|-|TRBJ1-3
TGCGCCAGCAACCAGGAGGGGGGAAACACCATATATTTT
CASNQEGGNTIYF
>TRBV6-1|-|-|TRBJ1-1
TGTGCCAGCAGTGCTCAGGGCTCTGACACTGAAGCTTTCTTT
CASSAQGSDTEAFF
>TRBV20-1|-|TRBD1|TRBJ2-7
TGCAGTGCTGGGGGACAGGCCTACGAGCAGTACTTC
CSAGGQAYEQYF
>TRBV20-1|once|TRBD2|TRBJ2-2
TGCAGTGCTAGGGGGGGTCTAGCGGGAGGGCCGATGGAGCTGTTTTTT
CSARGGLAGGPMELFF
>TRBV12-3/TRBV12-4|-|-|TRBJ1-1
TGTGCCAGCAGTCCCCAGGTAAGGAACACTGAAGCTTTCTTT
CASSPQVRNTEAFF
>TRBV12-3/TRBV12-4|-|-|TRBJ1-1
TGTGCCAGCACCCTCATTGGTATCGACACTGAAGCTTTCTTT
CASTLIGIDTEAFF
>TRBV10-3|few|-|TRBJ2-3
TGTGCCATCAGTGTTCAGGAGGCAGATACGCAGTATTTT
CAISVQEADTQYF
>TRBV7-2|few|TRBD2|TRBJ2-1
TGTGCCAGCAGCCCGCCAGGACTAGCGGCCAATGAGCAGTTCTTC
CASSPPGLAANEQFF
>TRBV5-1|-|TRBD1|TRBJ2-7
TGCGCCAGCAGCAAGGGGGCAGGCTCCTACGAGCAGTACTTC
CASSKGAGSYEQYF
>TRBV6-5|-|TRBD1|TRBJ1-1
TGTGCCAGCAGTTACTCGGGACAGAAGAAGACTGAAGCTTTCTTT
CASSYSGQKKTEAFF
>TRBV20-1|few|-|TRBJ2-7
TGCAGTGCTAGCCGTAGCGGCTACGAGCAGTACTTC
CSASRSGYEQYF
>TRBV20-1|-|-|TRBJ2-2
TGCAGTGCTCACAAGAGCGGTTTCAGTACCGGGGAGCTGTTTTTT
CSAHKSGFSTGELFF
>TRBV12-3/TRBV12-4|-|-|TRBJ2-7
TGTGCCAGCAGTTTAGTAGCGGCGTGGGCCTCCGGGCAGTACTTC
CASSLVAAWASGQYF
>TRBV12-3/TRBV12-4|few|-|TRBJ2-1
TGTGCCAGCATTTCCGAGCGGGATGAGCAGTTCTTC
CASISERDEQFF
>TRBV2|few|TRBD1|TRBJ2-3
TGTGCCAGCTCGGGACAGGGTGGAGATACGCAGTATTTT
CASSGQGGDTQYF
>TRBV10-3|-|-|TRBJ2-7
TGTGCCATCCGGCTCGGGACTTCCTCCTACGAGCAGTACTTC
CAIRLGTSSYEQYF
>TRBV27|-|TRBD1|TRBJ2-7
TGTGCCAGCCGCCCGGGACAGCTATCCTACGAGCAGTACTTC
CASRPGQLSYEQYF
>TRBV7-2|few|-|TRBJ2-3
TGTGCCAGCAGCACTCGACACGCCACAGATACGCAGTATTTT
CASSTRHATDTQYF
>TRBV25-1|few|-|TRBJ1-1
TGTGCCAGCAGTGATGGAGGGGCCGCTTTCTTT
CASSDGGAAFF
>TRBV6-1|few|TRBD2|TRBJ2-1
TGTGCCAGCAGCCGAGCTAGCGGACCTATAGGCGAGCAGTTCTTC
CASSRASGPIGEQFF
>TRBV20-1|-|TRBD1|TRBJ2-1
TGCAGTGCTACGCCCCGGGCCAGGGGGCGGTCCAATGAGCAGTTCTTC
CSATPRARGRSNEQFF
>TRBV6-1|-|-|TRBJ1-6
TGTGCCAGCGGGAGTATGCGAAATTCACCCCTCCACTTT
CASGSMRNSPLHF
>TRBV10-1|-|-|TRBJ2-7
TGCGCCAGCAGTGTCAGGAGGGGCTCCGAGCAGTACTTC
CASSVRRGSEQYF
>TRBV11-2|-|TRBD2|TRBJ2-1
TGTGCCAGCAGCCCAAGGACTAGCGGGGGGGCTCGGCAGTTCTTC
CASSPRTSGGARQFF
>TRBV29-1|few|-|TRBJ1-1
TGCAGCGTGGTCACAGTGAACACTGAAGCTTTCTTT
CSVVTVNTEAFF
>TRBV30|-|-|TRBJ2-5
TGTGCCTGGAGTGCCCCCGGGGAGACCCAGTACTTC
CAWSAPGETQYF
>TRBV5-5|few|-|TRBJ2-3
TGTGCCAGCAGCTTGCGGGGCCCCTTCACAGATACGCAGTATTTT
CASSLRGPFTDTQYF
>TRBV6-5|few|-|TRBJ1-2
TGTGCCAGCAGTTTCGACAGGACTCGCGCACGCGAGGGGTACACCTTC
CASSFDRTRAREGYTF
>TRBV4-1|-|-|TRBJ2-1
TGCGCCAGCAGCCAATTGGGACAAAAGCAGTTCTTC
CASSQLGQKQFF
>TRBV6-1|-|-|TRBJ2-2
TGTGCCAGCAGGGCCCATACGGGACACCTCACCGGGGAGCTGTTTTTT
CASRAHTGHLTGELFF
>TRBV20-1|few|-|TRBJ2-3
TGCAGTGCTAGATCGGACGGAGACACAGATACGCAGTATTTT
CSARSDGDTDTQYF
>TRBV14|many|-|TRBJ2-1
TGTGCCAGCAGCCGCCAGGGGAGCAGTGAGCAGTTCTTC
CASSRQGSSEQFF
>TRBV7-2|-|TRBD1|TRBJ1-1
TGTGCCAGCAGCTTATGGGGACAGGCAAGTAAGAACACTGAAGCTTTCTTT
CASSLWGQASKNTEAFF
>TRBV7-2|-|-|TRBJ1-1
TGTGCCAGCTCCTTGGCGCGAGAAAACACTGAAGCTTTCTTT
CASSLARENTEAFF
>TRBV9|-|-|TRBJ2-1
TGTGCCAGCAGCGTAGGGTGGGACAATGAGCAGTTCTTC
CASSVGWDNEQFF
>TRBV5-1|-|-|TRBJ2-7
TGCGCCAGCAGCCAATCCCAGATTTCCTACGAGCAGTACTTC
CASSQSQISYEQYF
>TRBV29-1|-|-|TRBJ1-2
TGCAGCGTGATGGACGGGGCTAACTATGGCTACACCTTC
CSVMDGANYGYTF
>TRBV4-2|-|-|TRBJ2-2
TGTGCCAGCAGCCAAGGGACAAGGGGCACCGGGGAGCTGTTTTTT
CASSQGTRGTGELFF
>TRBV29-1|few|-|TRBJ2-3
TGCAGCGTCCCCAGGGACCCCGTTGGAGATACGCAGTATTTT
CSVPRDPVGDTQYF